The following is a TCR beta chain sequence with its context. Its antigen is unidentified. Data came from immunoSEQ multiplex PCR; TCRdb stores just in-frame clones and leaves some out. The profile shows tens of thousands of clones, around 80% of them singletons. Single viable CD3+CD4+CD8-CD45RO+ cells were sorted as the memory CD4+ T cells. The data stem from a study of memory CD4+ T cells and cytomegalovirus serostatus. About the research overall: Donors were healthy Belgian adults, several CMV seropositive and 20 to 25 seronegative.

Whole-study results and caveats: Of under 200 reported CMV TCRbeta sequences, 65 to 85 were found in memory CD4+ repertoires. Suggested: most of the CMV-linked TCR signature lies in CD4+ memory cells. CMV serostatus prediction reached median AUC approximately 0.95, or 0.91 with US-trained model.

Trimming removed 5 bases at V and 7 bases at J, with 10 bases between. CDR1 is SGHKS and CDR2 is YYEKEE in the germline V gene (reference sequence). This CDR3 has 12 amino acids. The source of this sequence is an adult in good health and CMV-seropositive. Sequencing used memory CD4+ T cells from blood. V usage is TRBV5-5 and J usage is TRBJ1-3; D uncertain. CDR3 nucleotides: TGTGCCAGCAGTTCCCCCCGTAACACCATATATTTT. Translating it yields CASSSPRNTIYF.